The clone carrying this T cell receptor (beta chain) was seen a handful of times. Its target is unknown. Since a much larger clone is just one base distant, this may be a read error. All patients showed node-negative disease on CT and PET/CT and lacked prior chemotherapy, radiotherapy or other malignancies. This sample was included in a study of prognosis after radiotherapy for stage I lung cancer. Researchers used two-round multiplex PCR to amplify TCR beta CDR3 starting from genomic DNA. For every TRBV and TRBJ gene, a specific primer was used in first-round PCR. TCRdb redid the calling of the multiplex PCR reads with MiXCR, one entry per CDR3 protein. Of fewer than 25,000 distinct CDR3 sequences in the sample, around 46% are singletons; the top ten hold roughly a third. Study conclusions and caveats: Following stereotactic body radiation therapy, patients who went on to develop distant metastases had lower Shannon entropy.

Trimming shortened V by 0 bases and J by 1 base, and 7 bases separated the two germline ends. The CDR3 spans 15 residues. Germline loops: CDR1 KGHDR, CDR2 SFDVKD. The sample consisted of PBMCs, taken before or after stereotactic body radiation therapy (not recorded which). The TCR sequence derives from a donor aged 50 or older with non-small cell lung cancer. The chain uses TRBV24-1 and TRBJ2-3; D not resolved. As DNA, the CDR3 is TGTGCCACCAGTGATTTGCAAGCGTGCACAGATACGCAGTATTTT. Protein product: CATSDLQACTDTQYF.